These T cell receptor beta chains were read from a single sample in a study of T cell changes during pregnancy in multiple sclerosis. Sequenced by immunoSEQ multiplex PCR; TCRdb stores in-frame clones only, minus some. The table has about 92,000 clones, approximately 92% seen once. Sequencing used peripheral blood, obtained in the first trimester of pregnancy. These receptors all stem from a female donor with multiple sclerosis, enrolled in a pregnancy study. The CDR3 runs from the conserved cysteine through the conserved F or W. The D gene is left open where the match is weak.

V: TRBV9; D: TRBD2; J: TRBJ2-5; CDR3: CASSVNGLAAQETQYF
V: TRBV4-2; D: TRBD1; J: TRBJ2-5; CDR3: CASSQVGGQGEETQYF
V: TRBV4-1; D: TRBD2; J: TRBJ2-1; CDR3: CASSPNPGTSVNNEQFF
V: TRBV6-1; D: .; J: TRBJ2-7; CDR3: CATYQGYEQYF
V: TRBV27; D: TRBD1; J: TRBJ1-2; CDR3: CASSPSGDRSYGYTF
V: TRBV9; D: TRBD2; J: TRBJ2-3; CDR3: CASSVASGREDTQYF
V: TRBV28; D: TRBD1; J: TRBJ2-7; CDR3: CASGEATGNYEQYF
V: TRBV28; D: TRBD2; J: TRBJ2-7; CDR3: CATGWVAGEQYF
V: TRBV30; D: TRBD2; J: TRBJ2-1; CDR3: CAWSARSGSAYNEQFF
V: TRBV19; D: .; J: TRBJ1-5; CDR3: CASSIGPGQRGYSNQPQHF
V: TRBV27; D: TRBD1; J: TRBJ1-2; CDR3: CASSIGTGFSFGYTF
V: TRBV27; D: TRBD1; J: TRBJ1-1; CDR3: CASSPGQGTEAFF
V: TRBV27; D: .; J: TRBJ2-1; CDR3: CASSPPYWAVTQSNEQFF
V: TRBV28; D: .; J: TRBJ1-1; CDR3: CASSLPTEAFF
V: TRBV10-3; D: TRBD2; J: TRBJ2-7; CDR3: CAISASGRTYEQYF
V: TRBV9; D: .; J: TRBJ2-3; CDR3: CASSVWGGTDTQYF
V: TRBV6-5; D: .; J: TRBJ2-7; CDR3: CASSYSPAASYEQYF
V: TRBV27; D: TRBD1; J: TRBJ1-1; CDR3: CASSWDRGLNTEAFF
V: TRBV7-3; D: TRBD1; J: TRBJ1-3; CDR3: CASSLPAGGSGNTIYF
V: TRBV7-6; D: .; J: TRBJ2-2; CDR3: CATEDRPKGTGELFF
V: TRBV29-1; D: TRBD1; J: TRBJ2-1; CDR3: CSGNRGSYEQFF
V: TRBV2; D: .; J: TRBJ2-6; CDR3: CASNPTSGSGANVLTF
V: TRBV11-2; D: TRBD2; J: TRBJ2-5; CDR3: CASSLVGGLVYKETQYF
V: TRBV29-1; D: .; J: .; CDR3: CSVGGPTQYF
V: TRBV27; D: TRBD2; J: TRBJ2-1; CDR3: CASSLEGTSGYNEQFF
V: TRBV28; D: .; J: TRBJ2-7; CDR3: CASIKSGAGEQYF
V: TRBV7-2; D: .; J: TRBJ1-5; CDR3: CASSQGGNQPQHF
V: TRBV5-1; D: TRBD2; J: TRBJ2-2; CDR3: CASSLRTSGVPGELFF
V: TRBV6-1; D: .; J: TRBJ2-1; CDR3: CANGAGYHEQFF
V: TRBV6-1; D: TRBD1; J: TRBJ1-1; CDR3: CASSELYRGSMNTEAFF
V: TRBV5-4; D: .; J: TRBJ1-2; CDR3: CASSLKAVTDYGYTF
V: TRBV6-5; D: .; J: TRBJ1-1; CDR3: CASSYRGMNTEAFF
V: TRBV28; D: .; J: TRBJ1-1; CDR3: CASSPGHLNTEAFF
V: TRBV7-8; D: .; J: TRBJ1-5; CDR3: CASSLRGQLLGHGQPQHF
V: TRBV28; D: .; J: TRBJ1-3; CDR3: CASSGGKSGNTIYF
V: TRBV18; D: TRBD1; J: TRBJ2-2; CDR3: CASSPLDRDITGELFF
V: TRBV4-3; D: TRBD2; J: TRBJ2-1; CDR3: CASSQGLARYNEQFF
V: TRBV27; D: .; J: TRBJ2-1; CDR3: CASSFFGTEQFF
V: TRBV5-1; D: TRBD2; J: TRBJ2-7; CDR3: CASSWGTSGPYEQYF
V: TRBV19; D: .; J: TRBJ2-5; CDR3: CASSPTATSSPETQYF
V: TRBV29-1; D: TRBD1; J: TRBJ1-2; CDR3: CSVRQGQNHGYTF
V: TRBV10-3; D: .; J: TRBJ1-2; CDR3: CAITPRQELQNFYGYTF
V: TRBV15; D: .; J: TRBJ2-6; CDR3: CATSRVNSGANVLTF
V: TRBV9; D: TRBD1; J: TRBJ1-4; CDR3: CASSVAMTGINEKLFF
V: TRBV19; D: .; J: TRBJ2-1; CDR3: CASSLGSYNEQFF
V: TRBV4-3; D: TRBD1; J: TRBJ1-1; CDR3: CASSRDRGSNTEAFF
V: TRBV5-1; D: TRBD1; J: TRBJ2-2; CDR3: CASSGRGIGELFF
V: TRBV28; D: TRBD2; J: TRBJ2-1; CDR3: CASSDTSGSPPNEQFF
V: TRBV27; D: TRBD2; J: TRBJ2-7; CDR3: CASSLRFSGSSYEQYF
V: TRBV7-2; D: .; J: TRBJ1-2; CDR3: CASSLSRDYTF
V: TRBV6-1; D: .; J: TRBJ2-5; CDR3: CASTRDSQETQYF
V: TRBV27; D: .; J: TRBJ2-1; CDR3: CASRYGGPYNEQFF
V: TRBV5-1; D: .; J: TRBJ1-4; CDR3: CASSPRTADEKLFF
V: TRBV7-8; D: TRBD2; J: TRBJ2-1; CDR3: CASSGLASYNEQFF
V: TRBV19; D: .; J: TRBJ2-7; CDR3: CASSIGTRGTNGEQYF
V: TRBV2; D: .; J: TRBJ1-1; CDR3: CASSYSHTEAFF
V: TRBV2; D: .; J: TRBJ2-1; CDR3: CASSEELAAKYNEQFF
V: TRBV27; D: .; J: TRBJ2-1; CDR3: CASSLAGIHYNEQFF
V: TRBV7-9; D: .; J: TRBJ1-1; CDR3: CASSPPGVVGTEAFF